This TCR beta chain was sequenced during a study of CD8 T cells in ankylosing spondylitis. The study, taken as a whole, reports: Disease-linked clones, CD8+, were relatively rare in peripheral blood.

Points on this clonotype: The antigen is unknown.

TCRdb processed the 5' RACE reads anew with MiXCR; each CDR3 protein has one entry. The sample consists of a few hundred thousand distinct CDR3 sequences, roughly 18% of them appearing once. Deletions cut 7 bases from V and 0 bases from J, with 15 bases between. The CDR3 runs to 14 residues. Germline CDR1 and CDR2: SQVTM and ANQGSEA. This receptor was obtained from a male donor with ankylosing spondylitis or in good health (not recorded which). What was sequenced was blood, either unsorted or a sorted T cell fraction (not recorded which). The J gene is TRBJ1-1, the V gene TRBV29-1; D call uncertain. CDR3 sequence reads: CSADGGWVNTEAFF. CDR3 coding DNA: TGCAGCGCCGACGGAGGGTGGGTGAACACTGAAGCTTTCTTT.